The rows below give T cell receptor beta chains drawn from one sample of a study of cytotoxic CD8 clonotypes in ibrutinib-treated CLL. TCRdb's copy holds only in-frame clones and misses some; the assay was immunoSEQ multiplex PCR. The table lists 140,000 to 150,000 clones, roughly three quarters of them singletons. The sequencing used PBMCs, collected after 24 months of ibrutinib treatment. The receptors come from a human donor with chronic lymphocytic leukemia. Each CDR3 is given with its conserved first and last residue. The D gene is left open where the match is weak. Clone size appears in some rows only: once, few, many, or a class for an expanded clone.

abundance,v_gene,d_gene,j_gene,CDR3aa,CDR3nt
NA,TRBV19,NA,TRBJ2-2,CASSIDKGSANTGELFF,TGTGCCAGTAGTATAGATAAGGGCTCCGCGAACACCGGGGAGCTGTTTTTT
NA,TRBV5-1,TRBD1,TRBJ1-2,CASSPGTGGDYGYTF,TGCGCCAGCAGCCCCGGGACAGGGGGCGACTATGGCTACACCTTC
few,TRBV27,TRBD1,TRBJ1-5,CAIQGDQPQHF,TGTGCCATCCAGGGGGATCAGCCCCAGCATTTT
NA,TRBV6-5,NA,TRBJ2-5,CASSYLAGMGTQYF,TGTGCCAGCAGTTACCTGGCAGGGATGGGGACCCAGTACTTC
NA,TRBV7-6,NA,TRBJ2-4,CASSLEHRNIQYF,TGTGCCAGCAGCTTAGAACACAGGAACATTCAGTACTTC
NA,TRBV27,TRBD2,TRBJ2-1,CALSGSAWEQFF,TGTGCCCTTAGCGGGAGTGCTTGGGAGCAGTTCTTC
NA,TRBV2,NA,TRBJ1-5,CASSRQISNQPQHF,TGTGCCAGCAGCCGACAGATTAGCAATCAGCCCCAGCATTTT
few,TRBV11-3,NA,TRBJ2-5,CASSPPGGPETQYF,TGTGCCAGCAGCCCTCCGGGGGGCCCGGAGACCCAGTACTTC
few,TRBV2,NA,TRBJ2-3,CASSPTSSDTQYF,TGTGCCAGCAGCCCGACTAGTTCAGATACGCAGTATTTT
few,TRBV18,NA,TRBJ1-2,CASSPEGSYGYTF,TGTGCCAGCTCACCAGAGGGAAGCTATGGCTACACCTTC
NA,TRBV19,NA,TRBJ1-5,CASSIARRSNQPQHF,TGTGCCAGTAGTATAGCAAGGCGGAGCAATCAGCCCCAGCATTTT
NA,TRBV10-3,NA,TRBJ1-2,CAISPDRHGYTF,TGTGCCATCAGCCCCGACAGGCATGGCTACACCTTC
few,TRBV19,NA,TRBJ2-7,CASSKQLTSYEQYF,TGTGCCAGTAGTAAACAGCTAACCTCCTACGAGCAGTACTTC
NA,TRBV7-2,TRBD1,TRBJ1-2,CASSLGPGGLGYTF,TGTGCCAGCAGCTTAGGCCCAGGGGGCTTGGGCTACACCTTC
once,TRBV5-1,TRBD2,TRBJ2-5,CASSFSGDQETQYF,TGCGCCAGCAGCTTTAGCGGGGACCAAGAGACCCAGTACTTC
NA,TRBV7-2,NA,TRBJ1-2,CASSPLGWAYGYTF,TGTGCCAGCAGCCCCTTAGGGTGGGCCTATGGCTACACCTTC
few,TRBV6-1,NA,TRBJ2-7,CASRTARTAYEQYF,TGTGCCAGCAGAACCGCCCGGACAGCCTACGAGCAGTACTTC
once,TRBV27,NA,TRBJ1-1,CASSLMGTPEAFF,TGTGCCAGCAGTTTAATGGGGACACCCGAAGCTTTCTTT
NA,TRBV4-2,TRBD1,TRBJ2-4,CASSQDEGQALYF,TGTGCCAGCAGCCAAGATGAGGGACAGGCTCTGTACTTC
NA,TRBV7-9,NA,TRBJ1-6,CASSQGAVGSPLHF,TGTGCCAGCAGCCAAGGGGCGGTGGGTTCACCCCTCCACTTT
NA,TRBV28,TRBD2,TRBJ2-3,CASSNGLADLAPTDTQYF,TGTGCCAGCAGTAACGGACTAGCGGACCTAGCCCCCACAGATACGCAGTATTTT
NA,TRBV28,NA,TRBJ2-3,CATDGDTDTQYF,TGTGCCACCGACGGGGACACAGATACGCAGTATTTT
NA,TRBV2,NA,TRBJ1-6,CASTDGGVAYNSPLHF,TGTGCCAGCACCGATGGGGGAGTTGCCTATAATTCACCCCTCCACTTT
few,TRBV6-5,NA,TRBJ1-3,CATGEWVVGNTIYF,TGTGCCACCGGAGAATGGGTTGTCGGAAACACCATATATTTT
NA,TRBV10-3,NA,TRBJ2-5,CAISESAVDETQYF,TGTGCCATCAGTGAGTCTGCCGTCGACGAGACCCAGTACTTC